Shown below are 3 T cell receptor beta chains from a single sample sequenced in a study of T cells in Graves' hyperthyroidism and ophthalmopathy. Researchers amplified the TCR beta CDR3 regions from RNA transcripts. Primed by the HTBI set, a first-round RT-PCR was run on the TCR CDR3. MiXCR, run by TCRdb on the multiplex PCR reads, gives a single entry per CDR3 protein. The sample gives roughly 570,000 distinct CDR3 sequences, 40% to 55% of which show up once; approximately 8.4% is in the top ten. Source material: peripheral blood or thyroid tissue (not recorded which). All receptors come from a woman aged 18-29 years with Graves' hyperthyroidism.

As to this clonotype: At one boundary the junction diverges from the germline segment, which might be a read error. The chain couples TRBV7-9 to TRBJ2-5, with TRBD1 identical over 7 bases. Germline CDR1 reads SEHNR; CDR2 reads FQNEAQ (reference sequence). This CDR3 spans 13 amino acids. The CDR3 bases are TGCGCCAGCAGCCAAGCGGACAGGGAGACCCAGTACTTC. It translates to CASSQADRETQYF. The full variable domain, completed using reference TRBV7-9 and TRBJ2-5, is DTGVSQNPRHKITKRGQNVTFRCDPISEHNRLYWYRQTLGQGPEFLTYFQNEAQLEKSRLLSDRFSAERPKGSFSTLEIQRTEQGDSAMYLCASSQADRETQYFGPGTRLLVL.

The table lists this clonotype with many counts. V is TRBV19 and J is TRBJ2-6; D gene ambiguous. V was pared by 0 bases and J by 0 bases, with 6 bases between. The CDR3 sequence is 16 residues long. Germline V CDR1 and CDR2: LNHDA, SQIVND (reference sequence). CDR3 nucleotides: TGTGCCAGTAGTATAGATCTTGGCTCTGGGGCCAACGTCCTGACTTTC. Translated, it gives CASSIDLGSGANVLTF.

This clonotype showed up just once. The chain recombines TRBV14 with TRBJ2-5; possibly TRBD2 for D (6 bases). Germline V gene data show CDR1 as SGHDN and CDR2 as FVKESK. CDR3 size: 17 residues. Trimming pared 5 bases from V and 5 bases from J, leaving 24 bases between. In DNA, the CDR3 is TGTGCCAGCAGCTTGTTGGATAGCGGATACACCGGGGAGACCCAGTACTTC. Its translation: CASSLLDSGYTGETQYF. The entire variable domain, with the rest obtained from reference TRBV14 and TRBJ2-5, is as follows: EAGVTQFPSHSVIEKGQTVTLRCDPISGHDNLYWYRRVMGKEIKFLLHFVKESKQDESGMPNNRFLAERTGGTYSTLKVQPAELEDSGVYFCASSLLDSGYTGETQYFGPGTRLLVL.